The present entry profiles one T cell receptor (beta chain) with its context. Original methodology: Reference gene primer amplification in the assay estimated nucleated cell counts. Produced via immunoSEQ multiplex PCR; TCRdb's table is partial and in-frame only. V and J calls and clone size are those listed in that table; D and trimming were worked out from the DNA. The profile shows about 250,000 clones, around 90% of them singletons. This sample is drawn from a study of blood T cell repertoires in COVID-19. About the study: COVID-19 samples collected from the United States, Italy and Spain covered acute and convalescent phases. T cells, B-cell-depleted T cells, or PBMCs supplied cDNA or gDNA.

Trimming cost V 3 bases and J 6 bases, with 15 bases left between them. CDR1 and CDR2 (germline): ENHRY, SYGVKD. The CDR3 is 15 residues long. The chain couples TRBV10-3 to TRBJ1-5; D possibly corresponds to TRBD1 (5 bases). This sequence was found in a man younger than 35 with active or convalescent COVID-19. The specimen sequenced was peripheral blood. The CDR3 region is CAISERAGQGQPQHF. DNA of the CDR3: TGTGCCATCAGTGAACGGGCAGGCCAGGGTCAGCCCCAGCATTTT.